This T cell receptor beta chain was sequenced in a study of T cells after yellow fever vaccination. Germline assignment: CDR1 KGHSH and CDR2 LQKENI. The CDR3 has 13 amino acids. The ends were cut back, 2 bases at V and 5 bases at J, with 9 bases in the middle. This clonotype was counted between two and nine times. Making TCR cDNA involved 5'RACE template switching, which added UMIs and a universal primer site. TCRdb re-called the 5' RACE reads with MiXCR, one entry per CDR3 protein. The sample carries 340,000 or so distinct CDR3 sequences, around 13% recorded once. The sequenced sample was CD4+ T cells sorted from PBMCs, obtained 15 days after the yellow fever booster vaccination. This TCR was recovered from a man between 18 and 35 years old who received the YFV17D yellow fever vaccine. This chain uses TRBV18 with TRBJ1-1; the D gene is possibly TRBD1 (5 bases). The CDR3 sequence: CASSPSEGTEAFF. In nucleotides, the CDR3 is TGTGCCAGCTCACCATCCGAGGGGACTGAAGCTTTCTTT.